These 16 T cell receptor beta chains share one sample of origin, sequenced in a study of shared clonotypes between healthy human individuals. Produced via immunoSEQ multiplex PCR; TCRdb's table is partial and in-frame only. This table has a few million clones, 93% appearing once. The sequenced material came from naive CD4+ T cells from PBMCs. Subset of the sample: CD45RA+ positively selected. The receptors shown here come from a man between 18 and 35 years old in good health. Some clones in this sample may be carry-over from other donors' samples.

The V and J genes are TRBV7-3 and TRBJ2-5; D possibly corresponds to TRBD2 (6 bases). The CDR3 consists of 15 residues. Germline CDR1 is SGHTA and CDR2 is FQGTGA. Trimming took 1 base from V and 1 from J, leaving 10 bases between them. The CDR3 DNA reads as TGTGCCAGCAGCTTAATGGCGGGGACCCAAGAGACCCAGTACTTC. It specifies CASSLMAGTQETQYF.

The genes are TRBV7-9 and TRBJ2-7, with 11 bases matching TRBD2. V was clipped by 0 bases and J by 3 bases; unmatched bases: 4. The CDR3 has 16 amino acids. Germline loops: CDR1 SEHNR, CDR2 FQNEAQ (reference sequence). The CDR3 here is CASSLASSGRIYEQYF. DNA for the CDR3: TGTGCCAGCAGCTTAGCTTCTAGCGGGAGGATCTACGAGCAGTACTTC. Together with reference TRBV7-9 and TRBJ2-7, the CDR3 gives the full variable domain: DTGVSQNPRHKITKRGQNVTFRCDPISEHNRLYWYRQTLGQGPEFLTYFQNEAQLEKSRLLSDRFSAERPKGSFSTLEIQRTEQGDSAMYLCASSLASSGRIYEQYFGPGTRLTVT.

The chain recombines TRBV30 with TRBJ2-3; D ambiguous. CDR3 length: 13 residues. Germline CDR1 is GTSNPN and CDR2 is SVGIG (reference sequence). V was cut by 2 bases and J by 5 bases, with 11 bases left in between. CDR3 loop: CAWSFRAGDTQYF. The CDR3 DNA is TGTGCCTGGAGTTTTAGGGCTGGAGATACGCAGTATTTT.

The V and J genes are TRBV5-1 and TRBJ2-7; weak D call: TRBD1 (5 bases). The CDR3 totals 14 residues. V was pared by 4 bases and J by 6 bases, with 17 bases between. Germline loops: CDR1 SGHRS, CDR2 YFSETQ. The CDR3 DNA reads as TGCGCCAGCAGCCCGCCAAACCAGGGAATCGAGCAGTACTTC. Its translation: CASSPPNQGIEQYF.

J is TRBJ2-1 and V is TRBV29-1; D gene unclear. Trimming removed 8 bases at V and 1 base at J, with 21 bases between. CDR1 SQVTM and CDR2 ANQGSEA come from the germline V gene. This CDR3 contains 16 residues. The CDR3 sequence: CSPRKLVGVSYNEQFF. The CDR3, as DNA: TGCAGCCCACGGAAGTTGGTTGGGGTTTCCTACAATGAGCAGTTCTTC.

This rearrangement joins TRBV27 to TRBJ1-1, with 12 positions matching TRBD1. Germline V gives CDR1 MNHEY, CDR2 SMNVEV (reference sequence). Trimming removed 3 bases from V and 4 bases from J; junction bases left unmatched: 3. The CDR3 is 15 residues long. The CDR3 region has the DNA TGTGCCAGCAGTTTGGGACAGGGGGCCGGCACTGAAGCTTTCTTT. It encodes CASSLGQGAGTEAFF.

The rearrangement links TRBV19 to TRBJ2-7, with D maybe TRBD1 (5 bases). Trimming stripped 3 bases from V and 1 base from J, with 10 bases between. From germline, CDR1 is LNHDA and CDR2 SQIVND (reference sequence). The CDR3 spans 14 residues. As DNA, the CDR3 is TGTGCCAGTAGTATCCTGGACAATTCCTACGAGCAGTACTTC. Amino acids: CASSILDNSYEQYF.

A note on this clone: The identical CDR3 is also encoded by other nucleotide sequences in the sample. This chain links TRBV15 with TRBJ2-2, with D maybe TRBD1 (5 bases). This CDR3 has 16 amino acids. Germline lookup yields CDR1 LNHNV and CDR2 YYDKDF (reference sequence). Trimming pared 1 base from V and 2 bases from J, leaving 11 bases between. In nucleotides, the CDR3 is TGTGCCACCAGCAGAGTGGGGCAGGGAAACACCGGGGAGCTGTTTTTT. Protein product: CATSRVGQGNTGELFF.

This sequence joins TRBV2 and TRBJ1-1; no clear D. V was cut by 11 bases and J by 0 bases, with 19 bases left in between. This CDR3 is 15 amino acids long. Germline values: CDR1 SNHLY, CDR2 FYNNEI. CDR3 protein: CARKEGRRVNTEAFF. Written as DNA, the CDR3 is TGTGCCCGGAAAGAAGGGCGACGGGTGAACACTGAAGCTTTCTTT.

The V call is TRBV18, the J call TRBJ1-2; TRBD1 might be the D (6 bases). V was pared by 6 bases and J by 2 bases, with 10 bases between. There are 13 residues in the CDR3. Germline CDR1 and CDR2: KGHSH and LQKENI. CDR3 sequence reads: CASSVDSNYGYTF. Written as DNA, the CDR3 is TGTGCCAGCTCCGTGGACAGCAACTATGGCTACACCTTC.

V is TRBV5-1 and J is TRBJ2-3; D unresolved. Germline V gene data show CDR1 as SGHRS and CDR2 as YFSETQ. V was trimmed by 4 bases and J by 3 bases, leaving 6 bases between them. CDR3 length: 12 amino acids. The CDR3: CASSQETDTQYF. CDR3 coding DNA: TGCGCCAGCAGCCAAGAGACAGATACGCAGTATTTT.

The rearrangement links TRBV7-8 to TRBJ2-7; D remains ambiguous. The CDR3 runs to 14 residues. The V and J ends lost 1 base and 4 bases respectively, with 11 bases between them. Germline V lookup: CDR1 SGHVS, CDR2 FQNEAQ. The CDR3 nucleotides are TGTGCCAGCAGCTTAGGACCTTCCTTGTACGAGCAGTACTTC. Protein product: CASSLGPSLYEQYF.

The chain is built from TRBV15 and TRBJ1-3; D perhaps matches TRBD1 (5 bases). V lost 1 base, J lost 8 bases, and 12 bases lay in between. The CDR3 runs to 14 residues. Germline lookup yields CDR1 LNHNV and CDR2 YYDKDF (reference sequence). CDR3 DNA sequence: TGTGCCACCAGCAGAGGAGGGGCCGGGGACACCATATATTTT. Its translation: CATSRGGAGDTIYF.

The V gene is TRBV11-2, the J gene TRBJ2-7, with 10 bases aligning to TRBD2. J lost 7 bases, V lost 5 bases, and 8 bases had no gene match. Germline V gene lookup returns CDR1 SGHAT and CDR2 FQNNGV. The CDR3 consists of 14 residues. Written as DNA, the CDR3 is TGTGCCAGCAGCCCTGGACTAGCGGCCTTTGAGCAGTACTTC. Residues: CASSPGLAAFEQYF.

The V and J genes are TRBV6-5 and TRBJ1-2; perhaps TRBD1 as D (5 bases). The CDR3 is 14 residues long. V dropped 6 bases and J dropped 1 base, with 12 bases sitting between them. Germline V gene data show CDR1 as MNHEY and CDR2 as SVGAGI. The CDR3 spells CASRPRGGNYGYTF. In DNA form, the CDR3 reads TGTGCCAGCAGGCCCCGGGGGGGTAACTATGGCTACACCTTC.

This chain uses TRBV6-6 with TRBJ1-1; 9 nucleotides agree with TRBD1. The V segment lost 7 bases and the J segment 8 bases; nucleotides outside the gene matches: 11. Germline loops: CDR1 MNHNY, CDR2 SVGAGI (reference sequence). CDR3 length: 14 amino acids. The CDR3: CASIDTGGIPEAFF. The CDR3 bases are TGTGCCAGCATTGATACAGGGGGCATACCCGAAGCTTTCTTT.